This TCR beta chain stems from a study of T cells in tuberculosis. The wider study: In South Africa, adults with active tuberculosis were compared with IGRA-negative and latently infected IGRA-positive adolescents.

On average about 92,000 T cells per donor were immunosequenced. TCRdb's table, derived via immunoSEQ multiplex PCR, lists solely in-frame clones and lacks some. The top ten clones hold roughly 7% of a sample with around 38,000 clones, 93% of them seen once. V lost 7 bases to trimming and J lost 4 bases; unmatched junction nucleotides: 11. The CDR3 length is 15 residues. The germline V gene has CDR1 SEHNR and CDR2 FQNEAQ (reference sequence). This clone was counted once. The antigen remains unidentified. The study's findings and limits: Samples were chosen by availability of cryopreserved specimens.

The receptor's source is a donor between 10 and 35 years old with latent tuberculosis or without tuberculosis infection. V gene TRBV7-9 combines with J gene TRBJ2-3; TRBD1 agrees at 7 bases. The sequenced material came from PBMCs. CDR3 bases: TGTGCCAGCACCCCGCAAACAGGGGCCGCAGATACGCAGTATTTT. Amino acids: CASTPQTGAADTQYF.